This TCR beta chain was sequenced during a study of shared clonotypes between healthy human individuals. Study results and caveats: Among donors, the sharing of clonotypes was expected to be influenced by sequencing depth. Estimated clonotype richness was generally higher in naive than memory subsets. Clonotypes that were shared across a few donors made up around 5% of naive CD4 clonotypes.

CDR1 and CDR2 (germline): MGHRA, YSYEKL. CDR3 length: 17 amino acids. Unmatched junction bases numbered 8, after V lost 4 bases and J lost 0 bases. Points on this clone: The target antigen is unknown.

Terminally differentiated effector memory CD45RA+ cells were left out of the naive CD8 fraction, which was CD45RO-negative and positively selected for CCR7. The table came from immunoSEQ multiplex PCR; TCRdb's copy has only in-frame clones and leaves some out. The data contain about 2 million clones, 85% to 95% of them seen just once; the ten biggest clones take up around 1.2%. The rearrangement joins TRBV4-1 to TRBJ2-7; 11 nucleotides match TRBD2. Sequenced: naive CD8+ T cells sorted from blood. The origin of this receptor is a man between 18 and 35 years old in good health. CDR3 DNA sequence: TGCGCCAGCAGCCGTGGCTTAGCGGGGGGGTACTCCTACGAGCAGTACTTC. Amino acids: CASSRGLAGGYSYEQYF.